Shown below are 29 T cell receptor beta chains from a single sample sequenced in a study of shared clonotypes between healthy human individuals. The protocol was immunoSEQ multiplex PCR, while the TCRdb copy is restricted to in-frame clones and leaves out a portion. The sample shows about 2.1 million clones, 85% to 95% of them seen only once. In the naive CD8 group, cells lacked CD45RO and were positively selected for CCR7, so terminally differentiated effector memory CD45RA+ cells were left out. Sample: naive CD8+ T cells from PBMCs. These receptors originate from a man younger than 35 in good health. Some clones in this sample may be carry-over from other donors' samples.

Note on this clone: Within the sample, other DNA sequences also encode this same CDR3. This sequence joins TRBV7-9 and TRBJ1-3; no clear D. With 2 bases removed from V and 3 bases from J, the gap between germline ends came to 5 bases. The length of the CDR3 is 13 residues. Germline CDR1 is SEHNR and CDR2 is FQNEAQ (reference sequence). DNA of the CDR3: TGTGCCAGCAGCTTACGGGGTGGAAACACCATATATTTT. Translating gives CASSLRGGNTIYF. The full variable domain, its missing parts supplied by reference TRBV7-9 and TRBJ1-3, is DTGVSQNPRHKITKRGQNVTFRCDPISEHNRLYWYRQTLGQGPEFLTYFQNEAQLEKSRLLSDRFSAERPKGSFSTLEIQRTEQGDSAMYLCASSLRGGNTIYFGEGSWLTVV.

This clone was recorded once. The chain joins TRBV19 to TRBJ2-2, with D possibly TRBD1 on 6 matching bases. Germline loops: CDR1 LNHDA, CDR2 SQIVND (reference sequence). The CDR3 runs 15 residues. Between the trimmed V and J ends, which lost 5 bases and 5 bases, there was a span of 15 bases. The CDR3 coding sequence is TGTGCCAGTAGTGCTACAGGGTACGGTACCGGGGAGCTGTTTTTT. Translation gives CASSATGYGTGELFF.

The chain uses TRBV4-1 and TRBJ1-4; D may be TRBD1 (5 bases). The germline V gene encodes CDR1 MGHRA and CDR2 YSYEKL. V lost 2 bases to trimming and J lost 4 bases, with 20 bases between them. CDR3 length: 18 amino acids. CDR3 in DNA: TGCGCCAGCAGCCAAACCGACCCGGGGCCCTTCGGTAATGAAAAACTGTTTTTT. It encodes CASSQTDPGPFGNEKLFF.

The chain is built from TRBV5-6 and TRBJ2-1, with D possibly being TRBD1 (6 bases). The CDR3 is 13 amino acids. Germline V gene lookup returns CDR1 SGHDT and CDR2 YYEEEE. Trimming cost V 2 bases and J 9 bases, with 12 bases left between them. CDR3 loop: CASSLARGGEQFF. In nucleotides, the CDR3 is TGTGCCAGCAGCTTAGCCAGGGGCGGTGAGCAGTTCTTC.

The chain links TRBV27 to TRBJ1-1, with D tentatively TRBD1 (5 bases). Germline assignment: CDR1 MNHEY and CDR2 SMNVEV (reference sequence). The V end lost 6 bases, the J end lost 4 bases, and 12 bases lay between the germline ends. The CDR3 contains 13 residues. DNA for the CDR3: TGTGCCAGCAGGGAACCGGGACGCACTGAAGCTTTCTTT. Translated, it gives CASREPGRTEAFF.

The V call is TRBV4-1, the J call TRBJ2-1; D is unresolved. The CDR3 runs to 19 residues. V lost 4 bases and J lost 0, with 22 bases in between. In germline, CDR1 is MGHRA, CDR2 YSYEKL. DNA of the CDR3: TGCGCCAGCAGCCGGAATGCTGGGTACCAATCGAGCTCCTACAATGAGCAGTTCTTC. It codes for CASSRNAGYQSSSYNEQFF.

V is TRBV27 and J is TRBJ2-5; weak D call: TRBD1 (6 bases). V was pared by 2 bases and J by 2 bases, with 9 bases between. The CDR3 has 14 amino acids. The germline V gene encodes CDR1 MNHEY and CDR2 SMNVEV (reference sequence). CDR3 sequence reads: CASSLRDNQETQYF. Written as DNA, the CDR3 is TGTGCCAGCAGTTTAAGGGACAATCAAGAGACCCAGTACTTC.

The chain has TRBV9 and TRBJ2-6; 15 nucleotides match TRBD2. The length of the CDR3 is 19 residues. CDR1 SGDLS and CDR2 YYNGEE come from the germline V gene. The V segment lost 3 bases and the J segment 2 bases; nucleotides outside the gene matches: 6. Here the CDR3 DNA reads TGTGCCAGCAGCGCCCCAGGACTAGCGGGAGGGGCTGGGGCCAACGTCCTGACTTTC. Protein: CASSAPGLAGGAGANVLTF.

V is TRBV11-2 and J is TRBJ1-2; 10 nucleotides line up with TRBD1. The CDR3 runs 17 residues. Germline V gene data show CDR1 as SGHAT and CDR2 as FQNNGV. V lost 5 bases, J lost 2 bases, and 11 bases stayed unmatched. CDR3 nucleotide sequence: TGTGCCAGCAGCCCTAGGGGGGGGACAGGGGACAACTATGGCTACACCTTC. This encodes CASSPRGGTGDNYGYTF.

V and J are TRBV2 and TRBJ2-7, with 8 bases that match TRBD1. V shed 1 base and J 6 bases; nucleotides not matched to a gene: 5. The germline gives CDR1 SNHLY, CDR2 FYNNEI. The CDR3 contains 14 residues. The CDR3 coding sequence is TGTGCCAGCAGTGAAGAGGACAGGGATCGCGAGCAGTACTTC. Translating gives CASSEEDRDREQYF.

V gene TRBV9 combines with J gene TRBJ2-1; 8 positions match TRBD2. CDR1 and CDR2 (germline): SGDLS, YYNGEE. The CDR3 consists of 16 residues. J lost 4 bases, V lost 3 bases, and 9 bases had no gene match. CDR3 nucleotide sequence: TGTGCCAGCAGCGCTCCCCGGGGGGGAGAATACAATGAGCAGTTCTTC. Translated, it gives CASSAPRGGEYNEQFF.

J is TRBJ2-2 and V is TRBV18, with 10 positions matching TRBD1. V gave up 2 bases and J gave up 5 bases; unmatched junction bases: 5. Germline values: CDR1 KGHSH, CDR2 LQKENI. This CDR3 is built from 16 residues. CDR3 region: CASSPRDRGGTGELFF. CDR3 DNA: TGTGCCAGCTCACCAAGGGACAGGGGAGGAACCGGGGAGCTGTTTTTT.

V and J are TRBV27 and TRBJ2-2; TRBD2 aligns across 8 bases. Germline assignment: CDR1 MNHEY and CDR2 SMNVEV (reference sequence). Unmatched junction bases numbered 8, after V lost 5 bases and J lost 6 bases. The CDR3 contains 15 residues. The CDR3 DNA sequence: TGTGCCAGCAGTCCCATCTCTAGCGGGTCCGGGGAGCTGTTTTTT. Protein sequence: CASSPISSGSGELFF.

In regard to this clone: An end of the junction does not agree with germline; a read error may underlie this. The chain uses TRBV13 and TRBJ2-7, with a weak D call TRBD1 (6 bases). Germline values: CDR1 PRHDT, CDR2 FYEKMQ (reference sequence). The CDR3 is made up of 12 amino acids. The CDR3 DNA reads as TGTGCCAGCAGCTTAACAGGGACCCCGGGGAACTTC. Protein: CASSLTGTPGNF.

This chain joins TRBV7-9 and TRBJ1-1; a possible D gene is TRBD1 (6 bases). This CDR3 comprises 14 residues. Trimming took 6 bases from V and 4 from J, leaving 15 bases between them. Germline V gene sequence: CDR1 SEHNR, CDR2 FQNEAQ (reference sequence). The CDR3 DNA is TGTGCCAGCAGAAAAAGTGGAGGGGGCACTGAAGCTTTCTTT. It codes for CASRKSGGGTEAFF.

The J gene is TRBJ2-7, the V gene TRBV7-6, with D perhaps matching TRBD2 (6 bases). Germline-derived CDR1 and CDR2 are SGHVS and FNYEAQ. This CDR3 is built from 14 residues. Between the trimmed V and J ends, which lost 5 bases and 0 bases, there was a span of 11 bases. The CDR3 spells CASSPLASSYEQYF. CDR3 DNA: TGTGCCAGCAGCCCCCTAGCGAGCTCCTACGAGCAGTACTTC.

A remark on this clone: This CDR3 is also generated by other DNA sequences in the sample. V gene TRBV5-1 combines with J gene TRBJ2-1; tentative D call: TRBD1 (5 bases). V was cut by 0 bases and J by 10 bases, with 8 bases left in between. The CDR3 runs to 12 residues. Germline V lookup: CDR1 SGHRS, CDR2 YFSETQ. CDR3 nucleotide sequence: TGCGCCAGCAGCTTGGAAGGGGCCGAGCAGTTCTTC. Its translation: CASSLEGAEQFF.

The chain joins TRBV5-1 to TRBJ2-3, with 8 bases identical to TRBD2. The CDR3 is 14 amino acids. With V trimmed by 2 bases and J by 2 bases, 1 base remained unmatched. Germline V gene sequence: CDR1 SGHRS, CDR2 YFSETQ. DNA of the CDR3: TGCGCCAGCAGCTTCGGACTAGCCACAGATACGCAGTATTTT. Protein: CASSFGLATDTQYF.

The chain carries TRBV28 and TRBJ2-7; 7 nucleotides match TRBD1. The CDR3 is 15 amino acids. After removal of 5 bases from V and 0 bases from J, the junction contained 7 bases not matched to a gene. CDR1 and CDR2 (germline): MDHEN, SYDVKM. For the CDR3, the DNA is TGTGCCAGCAGTGATCAACAGGGGATCTCCTACGAGCAGTACTTC. It specifies CASSDQQGISYEQYF.

The V and J genes are TRBV11-2 and TRBJ2-7, with D perhaps being TRBD1 or TRBD2 (6 bases each). From germline, CDR1 is SGHAT and CDR2 FQNNGV. The CDR3 contains 13 residues. V was shortened by 4 bases and J by 3 bases, with 10 bases between the two germline ends. In DNA form, the CDR3 reads TGTGCCAGCAGCTGGGGGGCAGTCTACGAGCAGTACTTC. Residues: CASSWGAVYEQYF.

The J gene is TRBJ2-1, the V gene TRBV9; 10 bases are a match to TRBD2. Trimming removed 3 bases from V and 2 bases from J; junction bases left unmatched: 11. The CDR3 length is 18 residues. Germline values: CDR1 SGDLS, CDR2 YYNGEE. As DNA, the CDR3 is TGTGCCAGCAGCGCCCCGGAGGGGACTAGCGATACCTACAATGAGCAGTTCTTC. Amino acids: CASSAPEGTSDTYNEQFF.

The gene calls are TRBV5-6 and TRBJ1-2; possibly TRBD1 for D (5 bases). The CDR3 is made up of 16 amino acids. The V end was cut by 0 bases, the J end by 9 bases, with 21 bases between. Looked up from germline, CDR1 is SGHDT and CDR2 is YYEEEE. CDR3: CASSLELWGRFKSYTF. In DNA form, the CDR3 reads TGTGCCAGCAGCTTGGAGCTCTGGGGCCGGTTTAAGAGCTACACCTTC.

The chain recombines TRBV5-1 with TRBJ2-7; 12 bases agree with TRBD1. The germline V gene has CDR1 SGHRS and CDR2 YFSETQ. The CDR3 runs to 17 residues. V trimming: 4 bases; J trimming: 6 bases; junction bases outside the gene matches: 14. The CDR3 bases are TGCGCCAGCAGCCCACCGTCCGGGACAGGGGGCGCGGGCGAGCAGTACTTC. This gives the protein CASSPPSGTGGAGEQYF.

The chain employs TRBV7-6 and TRBJ2-2; D remains unclear. V was cut by 3 bases and J by 3 bases, with 2 bases left in between. The CDR3 loop spans 12 amino acids. Germline-derived CDR1 and CDR2 are SGHVS and FNYEAQ. As DNA, the CDR3 is TGTGCCAGCAGCTTCGACACCGGGGAGCTGTTTTTT. Its protein is CASSFDTGELFF. Full variable domain (outside the CDR3, taken from reference TRBV7-6 and TRBJ2-2): GAGVSQSPRYKVTKRGQDVALRCDPISGHVSLYWYRQALGQGPEFLTYFNYEAQQDKSGLPNDRFSAERPEGSISTLTIQRTEQRDSAMYRCASSFDTGELFFGEGSRLTVL.

Regarding this clone: Other DNA sequences from this sample encode an identical CDR3 as well. V and J are TRBV7-3 and TRBJ2-7; the D gene is possibly TRBD1 (5 bases). CDR3 length: 13 residues. Deletions cut 5 bases from V and 1 base from J, with 9 bases between. Per the germline V gene, CDR1 is SGHTA and CDR2 is FQGTGA. In DNA form, the CDR3 reads TGTGCCAGCAGCCCCACAGGTTCCTACGAGCAGTACTTC. As protein: CASSPTGSYEQYF.

CDR3 sequence: CASSDGTSGTTGELFF. The CDR3 bases are TGTGCCAGCAGCGACGGGACTAGCGGAACCACCGGGGAGCTGTTTTTT. This chain joins TRBV9 and TRBJ2-2; 11 bases match TRBD2. Germline V gene lookup returns CDR1 SGDLS and CDR2 YYNGEE. The J segment lost 4 bases and the V segment lost 3 bases, leaving 5 bases of the junction unmatched. This CDR3 region has 16 residues. The complete variable domain, with remaining parts taken from reference TRBV9 and TRBJ2-2, reads DSGVTQTPKHLITATGQRVTLRCSPRSGDLSVYWYQQSLDQGLQFLIQYYNGEERAKGNILERFSAQQFPDLHSELNLSSLELGDSALYFCASSDGTSGTTGELFFGEGSRLTVL.

A word on this clone: A clone one base away is much larger, so this may be a read error. At the DNA level, this CDR3 is encoded by other sequences in the same sample as well. This chain uses TRBV28 with TRBJ2-2, with D uncertain. Germline-derived CDR1 and CDR2 are MDHEN and SYDVKM. With 1 base removed from V and 7 bases from J, the gap between germline ends came to 1 base. The CDR3 runs to 11 residues. CDR3 nucleotide sequence: TGTGCCAGCAGTTTATTCGGGGAGCTGTTTTTT. It is translated as CASSLFGELFF.

The rearrangement links TRBV7-2 to TRBJ2-7; possibly TRBD2 for D (6 bases). CDR3 length equals 14 residues. Trimming took 5 bases from V and 3 from J, leaving 14 bases between them. Germline CDR1 and CDR2: SGHTA and FQGNSA. CDR3 nucleotides: TGTGCCAGCAGCCCAGGCAGGGACTTCTACGAGCAGTACTTC. Its protein product is CASSPGRDFYEQYF. Full variable domain (outside the CDR3, taken from reference TRBV7-2 and TRBJ2-7): GAGVSQSPSNKVTEKGKDVELRCDPISGHTALYWYRQSLGQGLEFLIYFQGNSAPDKSGLPSDRFSAERTGGSVSTLTIQRTQQEDSAVYLCASSPGRDFYEQYFGPGTRLTVT.

This clone showed up just a few times. Other nucleotide sequences from this sample produce the same CDR3. The chain couples TRBV27 to TRBJ2-1, with unresolved D. CDR3 length: 14 amino acids. Trimming shortened V by 3 bases and J by 0 bases, and 6 bases separated the two germline ends. Germline V CDR1 and CDR2: MNHEY, SMNVEV (reference sequence). The CDR3 region is CASSLRSSYNEQFF. The CDR3 DNA follows: TGTGCCAGCAGTTTGAGGAGCTCCTACAATGAGCAGTTCTTC.